A selection of T cell receptor beta chains follows, all from one sample in a study of shared clonotypes between healthy human individuals. Method: immunoSEQ multiplex PCR; TCRdb's copy keeps in-frame clones and lacks some. The data hold about 680,000 clones, with about 91% observed a single time. Sequenced material: naive CD8+ T cells sorted from blood. The receptors stem from a man under 40 in good health. CDR3s include the opening cysteine and the closing phenylalanine or tryptophan. The order of the fields is clone size, CDR3 length, V gene, D gene, J gene, CDR3 DNA, CDR3 protein. D genes are given only for firm matches. A clone size is listed for some rows: how often the clone was seen (once, few, many), or a class if it is expanded.

.	16	TRBV7-9	.	TRBJ2-1	TGTGCCAGCAGCTCCCCTCGCATGCCCGCATACAATGAGCAGTTCTTC	CASSSPRMPAYNEQFF
.	13	TRBV5-1	.	TRBJ2-7	TGCGCCAGCAGCTTGGATATCAGGCTCGAGCAGTACTTC	CASSLDIRLEQYF
.	16	TRBV19	TRBD2	TRBJ2-1	TGTGCCAGTAGTATCGGAGGACTAGCAGAGTACAATGAGCAGTTCTTC	CASSIGGLAEYNEQFF
once	17	TRBV5-1	.	TRBJ2-2	TGCGCCAGCAGCTTGGTGGATTTGACTCTATTTTCTGGGGAGCTGTTTTTT	CASSLVDLTLFSGELFF
.	13	TRBV7-9	.	TRBJ1-1	TGTGCCAGCAGCTTAGAAGGTTGGACTGAAGCTTTCTTT	CASSLEGWTEAFF
.	15	TRBV27	TRBD1	TRBJ2-3	TGTGCCAGCAGCCCTCAACCTTGGGACAGAGATACGCAGTATTTT	CASSPQPWDRDTQYF
once	16	TRBV6-6	TRBD1	TRBJ2-7	TGTGCCAGCAGTTACTCGATGCAGGACAGGGGGCTTGAGCAGTACTTC	CASSYSMQDRGLEQYF
.	14	TRBV7-9	.	TRBJ2-1	TGTGCCAGCAGCTTAGGGACTAAGCTCTATGAGCAGTTCTTC	CASSLGTKLYEQFF
.	15	TRBV2	.	TRBJ2-7	TGTGCCAGCAGCCCAGTGGGGGCTCCTACGGGGGAGCAGTACTTC	CASSPVGAPTGEQYF
.	15	TRBV6-5	.	TRBJ2-7	TGTGCCAGCAGTTACTCCGCGGGCCCAGCGTACGAGCAGTACTTC	CASSYSAGPAYEQYF
.	14	TRBV12-2	.	TRBJ1-5	TGTGCAAGTCGCTTAGCGTTAGGGTTCGAGACCCAGCATTTT	CASRLALGFETQHF
.	14	TRBV27	TRBD2	TRBJ2-7	TGTGCCAGCAGTTTGGGCCTAGCGGGAGATGAGCAGTACTTC	CASSLGLAGDEQYF
.	11	TRBV6-5	.	TRBJ2-1	TGTGCCAGCAGTTTAGCCACACAGCAGTTCTTC	CASSLATQQFF
.	15	TRBV4-1	.	TRBJ2-1	TGCGCCAGCAGCCAATGGTTGGGGCGGAACAATGAGCAGTTCTTC	CASSQWLGRNNEQFF
.	16	TRBV13	TRBD2	TRBJ2-5	TGTGCCAGCAGTCCTTCCTTAGCGGGAGGAGGAGAGACCCAGTACTTC	CASSPSLAGGGETQYF
.	19	TRBV7-2	TRBD2	TRBJ2-1	TGTGCCAGCAGCCCTGAACTAGCGGGGGGCCTCAGCTCCTACAATGAGCAGTTCTTC	CASSPELAGGLSSYNEQFF
.	14	TRBV19	TRBD2	TRBJ2-7	TGTGCCAGTTCCCTCAGCGGGAGCACCTACGAGCAGTACTTC	CASSLSGSTYEQYF
.	14	TRBV28	.	TRBJ1-1	TGTGCCAGCAGTTTTCCGGGACTGAACACTGAAGCTTTCTTT	CASSFPGLNTEAFF
.	16	TRBV7-8	.	TRBJ1-1	TGTGCCAGCAGCTATAGTAGATCCCGGGGGAACACTGAAGCTTTCTTT	CASSYSRSRGNTEAFF
.	8	TRBV30	.	TRBJ2-2	TGTGCCTGGGGGGAGGTGTTTTTT	CAWGEVFF
.	12	TRBV15	TRBD2	TRBJ2-1	TGTGCCACCAGCAGGACTAGCGATGAGCAGTTCTTC	CATSRTSDEQFF
.	14	TRBV5-1	.	TRBJ1-1	TGCGCCAGCAGCTTGGCTGCAGGGAACACTGAAGCTTTCTTT	CASSLAAGNTEAFF
.	17	TRBV19	TRBD2	TRBJ2-1	TGTGCCAGTAGTGCTCCTCTAGCGGGATTCTCCTACAATGAGCAGTTCTTC	CASSAPLAGFSYNEQFF
.	14	TRBV7-3	.	TRBJ1-1	TGTGCCAGCAGCCGAGAGGGGGGAAACACTGAAGCTTTCTTT	CASSREGGNTEAFF
.	12	TRBV9	.	TRBJ2-7	TGTGCCAGCAGCGCCGGAACGGGCGAGCAGTACTTC	CASSAGTGEQYF
.	15	TRBV9	TRBD1	TRBJ2-5	TGTGCCAGCAGCCCAGGGACAGCGGACCAAGAGACCCAGTACTTC	CASSPGTADQETQYF
.	15	TRBV6-1	TRBD1	TRBJ2-1	TGTGCCAGCAGTGGTTGGACAGGGGGAGGCGATGAGCAGTTCTTC	CASSGWTGGGDEQFF
.	13	TRBV18	.	TRBJ2-3	TGTGCCAGCTCACCACCGAACACAGATACGCAGTATTTT	CASSPPNTDTQYF
.	14	TRBV18	TRBD2	TRBJ2-7	TGTGCCAGCTCAGCAACTAGCGGGAGATACGAGCAGTACTTC	CASSATSGRYEQYF
.	14	TRBV7-3	.	TRBJ2-2	TGTGCCAGCAGCTTAGAAGGGAACACCGGGGAGCTGTTTTTT	CASSLEGNTGELFF
.	15	TRBV5-1	.	TRBJ2-7	TGCGCCAGCAGCTTGGCTCGCGGTTTAGACTACGAGCAGTACTTC	CASSLARGLDYEQYF
.	13	TRBV11-2	.	TRBJ2-7	TGTGCCAGCAGCTTAGAGGCGGGCTACGAGCAGTACTTC	CASSLEAGYEQYF
.	15	TRBV7-9	.	TRBJ1-5	TGTGCCAGCAGCCGCGGCGGATCGGGCAATCAGCCCCAGCATTTT	CASSRGGSGNQPQHF
.	13	TRBV9	.	TRBJ2-3	TGTGCCAGCAGCGTAGTGAGTTCCGATACGCAGTATTTT	CASSVVSSDTQYF
.	13	TRBV7-6	.	TRBJ2-3	TGTGCCAGCAGACCACTAGATAAAGATACGCAGTATTTT	CASRPLDKDTQYF
.	11	TRBV29-1	.	TRBJ2-2	TGCAGCGTCACAGGGATCGGGGAGCTGTTTTTT	CSVTGIGELFF
.	17	TRBV2	TRBD1	TRBJ1-4	TGTGCCAGCAGAATACCGGGACAGGGGGCAACTAATGAAAAACTGTTTTTT	CASRIPGQGATNEKLFF
once	15	TRBV19	TRBD2	TRBJ2-1	TGTGCCAGTAGTATCGGGGCGGGAGAGGAGAATGAGCAGTTCTTC	CASSIGAGEENEQFF
.	12	TRBV6-5	TRBD1	TRBJ1-2	TGTGCCAGCAGTTCAGGGGGCAATGGCTACACCTTC	CASSSGGNGYTF
.	16	TRBV9	TRBD1	TRBJ1-1	TGTGCCAGCAGCTCCTGGAGGACAGGGTTGGGCACTGAAGCTTTCTTT	CASSSWRTGLGTEAFF
.	19	TRBV28	TRBD2	TRBJ2-1	TGTGCCAGCAATAACGCGGGAGGGTGGTCCGAAAGCTCCTACAATGAGCAGTTCTTC	CASNNAGGWSESSYNEQFF